This T cell receptor (beta chain) was found in a study of blood T cell repertoires in COVID-19. Germline lookup yields CDR1 SGHNT and CDR2 YYREEE (reference sequence). Trimming took 3 bases from V and 5 from J, leaving 17 bases between them. The CDR3 is made up of 15 amino acids. Profiled with immunoSEQ multiplex PCR; TCRdb holds only in-frame clones, not every one. Here the sample spans approximately 300,000 clones, roughly 90% being singletons. This chain joins TRBV5-4 and TRBJ1-1, with D possibly being TRBD1 (5 bases). This receptor was taken from a woman aged 25-40 years who had recovered from COVID-19. The sequenced sample consisted of PBMCs or T cells enriched from blood (not recorded which). The CDR3 reads CASSSNPGRETEAFF. Written as DNA, the CDR3 is TGTGCCAGCAGCTCCAATCCGGGGCGGGAAACTGAAGCTTTCTTT.